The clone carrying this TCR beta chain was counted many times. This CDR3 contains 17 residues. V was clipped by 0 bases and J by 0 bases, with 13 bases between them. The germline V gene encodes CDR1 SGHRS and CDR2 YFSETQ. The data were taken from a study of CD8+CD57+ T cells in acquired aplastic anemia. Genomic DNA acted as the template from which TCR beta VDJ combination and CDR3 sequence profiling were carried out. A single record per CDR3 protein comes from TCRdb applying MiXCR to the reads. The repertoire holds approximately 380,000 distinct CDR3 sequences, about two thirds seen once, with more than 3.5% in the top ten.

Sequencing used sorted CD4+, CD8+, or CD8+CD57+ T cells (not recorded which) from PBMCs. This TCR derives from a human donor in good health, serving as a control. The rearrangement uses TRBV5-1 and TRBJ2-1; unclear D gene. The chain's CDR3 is CASSLVFDKNSYNEQFF. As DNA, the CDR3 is TGCGCCAGCAGCTTGGTGTTTGACAAGAACTCCTACAATGAGCAGTTCTTC.